The rows below give T cell receptor beta chains drawn from one sample of a study of blood T cells in healthy people across ages. TCRdb redid the calling of the 5' RACE reads with MiXCR, one entry per CDR3 protein. The sample carries about 680,000 distinct CDR3 sequences, around 45% recorded once. Sequenced sample: blood. The receptor set was obtained from a woman in her fifties or sixties in good health. The CDR3 runs from the conserved cysteine through the conserved F or W. The D gene is left open where the match is weak. Not every row has a clone size; where given, it reads once, few, many or a size class.

J: TRBJ1-5; D: -; V: TRBV29-1; length: 13; size: few; CDR3: CSVELGSHQPQHF; DNA: TGCAGCGTTGAATTGGGGAGTCATCAGCCCCAGCATTTT
J: TRBJ2-4; D: -; V: TRBV20-1; length: 16; size: -; CDR3: CSARDYDRLAKNIQYF; DNA: TGCAGTGCTAGAGATTATGACAGGCTAGCCAAAAACATTCAGTACTTC
J: TRBJ2-7; D: -; V: TRBV20-1; length: 12; size: -; CDR3: CSARSQGGEQYF; DNA: TGCAGTGCTAGATCACAGGGTGGCGAGCAGTACTTC
J: TRBJ1-4; D: -; V: TRBV9; length: 15; size: -; CDR3: CASSVAGRPEEKLFF; DNA: TGTGCCAGCAGCGTAGCCGGACGGCCGGAAGAAAAACTGTTTTTT
J: TRBJ2-1; D: -; V: TRBV7-2; length: 14; size: -; CDR3: CASSAQGQYNEQFF; DNA: TGTGCCAGCAGCGCCCAGGGACAATACAATGAGCAGTTCTTC
J: TRBJ2-7; D: TRBD1; V: TRBV20-1; length: 15; size: few; CDR3: CSASNPRTGSYEQYF; DNA: TGCAGTGCTAGCAATCCCAGGACAGGGTCCTACGAGCAGTACTTC
J: TRBJ2-7; D: -; V: TRBV4-2; length: 16; size: -; CDR3: CASSQAFGQSSYEQYF; DNA: TGTGCCAGCAGCCAAGCGTTCGGGCAGTCCTCCTACGAGCAGTACTTC
J: TRBJ1-3; D: -; V: TRBV7-2; length: 13; size: once; CDR3: CATAANRGNTIYF; DNA: TGTGCTACCGCGGCTAACCGAGGAAACACCATATATTTT
J: TRBJ2-1; D: TRBD2; V: TRBV7-2; length: 17; size: few; CDR3: CASSLRGAGLASNEQFF; DNA: TGTGCCAGCAGCTTAAGGGGGGCGGGACTAGCAAGCAATGAGCAGTTCTTC
J: TRBJ1-1; D: -; V: TRBV7-2; length: 16; size: -; CDR3: CASSLVGGDMNTEAFF; DNA: TGTGCCAGCAGCTTAGTTGGGGGGGACATGAACACTGAAGCTTTCTTT
J: TRBJ2-1; D: -; V: TRBV2; length: 14; size: -; CDR3: CASSGVISYSEQFF; DNA: TGTGCCAGCAGTGGGGTTATTTCCTACAGTGAGCAGTTCTTC
J: TRBJ1-1; D: -; V: TRBV16; length: 14; size: once; CDR3: CASSQINGYTEAFF; DNA: TGTGCCAGCAGCCAAATCAACGGCTACACTGAAGCTTTCTTT
J: TRBJ1-2; D: -; V: TRBV9; length: 15; size: few; CDR3: CASSPRDSGRYGYTF; DNA: TGTGCCAGCAGCCCTCGGGACTCCGGGAGGTATGGCTACACCTTC
J: TRBJ1-6; D: TRBD1; V: TRBV3-1; length: 15; size: -; CDR3: CVSSLRDRENSPLHF; DNA: TGTGTCAGCAGCCTTCGGGACAGGGAGAATTCACCCCTCCACTTT
J: TRBJ1-6; D: -; V: TRBV24-1; length: 14; size: few; CDR3: CATSDGGGNSPLHF; DNA: TGTGCCACCAGTGATGGGGGCGGGAATTCACCCCTCCACTTT
J: TRBJ2-5; D: -; V: TRBV7-2; length: 13; size: -; CDR3: CASSSGRHNEQYF; DNA: TGTGCCAGCAGCTCCGGACGGCACAATGAGCAGTACTTC
J: TRBJ2-7; D: -; V: TRBV7-7; length: 13; size: -; CDR3: CASSLVPKDEQYF; DNA: TGTGCCAGCAGCTTAGTCCCGAAGGACGAGCAGTACTTC
J: TRBJ2-7; D: -; V: TRBV2; length: 13; size: -; CDR3: CASSEVRRYEQYF; DNA: TGTGCCAGCAGTGAAGTTCGACGGTACGAGCAGTACTTC
J: TRBJ1-2; D: -; V: TRBV29-1; length: 14; size: -; CDR3: CSAPAMGRPYGYTF; DNA: TGCAGCGCACCGGCGATGGGGCGTCCCTATGGCTACACCTTC
J: TRBJ2-3; D: -; V: TRBV7-2; length: 14; size: -; CDR3: CASSRQRATDTQYF; DNA: TGTGCCAGCAGCCGCCAGAGGGCCACAGATACGCAGTATTTT
J: TRBJ2-5; D: -; V: TRBV29-1; length: 17; size: -; CDR3: CSVELVREAGLQETQYF; DNA: TGCAGCGTTGAGTTGGTCAGGGAGGCGGGTTTGCAAGAGACCCAGTACTTC
J: TRBJ2-2; D: -; V: TRBV7-2; length: 12; size: -; CDR3: CASSHRSGELFF; DNA: TGTGCCAGCAGCCATAGGTCCGGGGAGCTGTTTTTT
J: TRBJ2-7; D: -; V: TRBV7-3; length: 12; size: few; CDR3: CASSPNTDEQYF; DNA: TGTGCCAGCAGCCCCAATACCGATGAGCAGTACTTC
J: TRBJ2-7; D: TRBD1; V: TRBV13; length: 16; size: few; CDR3: CASSLARVTGVYEQYF; DNA: TGTGCCAGCAGCTTAGCCCGCGTGACAGGGGTGTACGAGCAGTACTTC
J: TRBJ2-5; D: -; V: TRBV12-3/TRBV12-4; length: 12; size: -; CDR3: CASSLPEWTQYF; DNA: TGTGCCAGCAGTTTGCCTGAGTGGACCCAGTACTTC
J: TRBJ2-3; D: -; V: TRBV7-2; length: 14; size: few; CDR3: CASSVSGAPDTQYF; DNA: TGTGCCAGCAGCGTTAGCGGAGCCCCAGATACGCAGTATTTT
J: TRBJ2-1; D: TRBD2; V: TRBV6-5; length: 14; size: -; CDR3: CASSYSTRGEGQFF; DNA: TGTGCCAGCAGTTACTCGACCCGCGGGGAGGGGCAGTTCTTC
J: TRBJ1-4; D: -; V: TRBV20-1; length: 14; size: -; CDR3: CSARLRTGNEKLFF; DNA: TGCAGTGCTAGGTTGCGGACTGGGAATGAAAAACTGTTTTTT
J: TRBJ2-7; D: TRBD2; V: TRBV20-1; length: 20; size: -; CDR3: CSARPRQRTSGSRRAYEQYF; DNA: TGCAGTGCTAGGCCCAGGCAGAGGACTAGCGGGAGTCGAAGGGCCTACGAGCAGTACTTC
J: TRBJ2-3; D: -; V: TRBV29-1; length: 12; size: few; CDR3: CSYLPNWDTQYF; DNA: TGCAGCTATCTCCCAAACTGGGATACGCAGTATTTT
J: TRBJ2-7; D: TRBD1; V: TRBV18; length: 14; size: -; CDR3: CASSPLTGTNEQYF; DNA: TGTGCCAGCTCACCTCTGACAGGGACAAATGAGCAGTACTTC
J: TRBJ1-5; D: -; V: TRBV20-1; length: 14; size: -; CDR3: CSARDSGSNQPQHF; DNA: TGCAGTGCTAGAGATTCAGGGAGCAATCAGCCCCAGCATTTT
J: TRBJ2-1; D: TRBD2; V: TRBV2; length: 15; size: -; CDR3: CASSDGGALYNEQFF; DNA: TGTGCCAGCAGTGACGGGGGGGCCCTCTACAATGAGCAGTTCTTC
J: TRBJ1-1; D: -; V: TRBV2; length: 12; size: -; CDR3: CASVVRGTEAFF; DNA: TGTGCCAGCGTCGTAAGGGGCACTGAAGCTTTCTTT
J: TRBJ2-5; D: -; V: TRBV29-1; length: 11; size: few; CDR3: CSVEARRTQYF; DNA: TGCAGCGTTGAGGCTCGGAGGACCCAGTACTTC
J: TRBJ2-5; D: -; V: TRBV4-3; length: 14; size: -; CDR3: CASSQEERVETQYF; DNA: TGCGCCAGCAGCCAAGAGGAGAGGGTGGAGACCCAGTACTTC
J: TRBJ2-1; D: -; V: TRBV4-2; length: 15; size: -; CDR3: CASSQETQGSNEQFF; DNA: TGTGCCAGCAGCCAAGAAACCCAGGGGTCGAATGAGCAGTTCTTC
J: TRBJ2-5; D: -; V: TRBV12-3/TRBV12-4; length: 14; size: few; CDR3: CASSFGGGGETQYF; DNA: TGTGCCAGCAGTTTTGGGGGTGGAGGGGAGACCCAGTACTTC
J: TRBJ1-2; D: TRBD1; V: TRBV7-2; length: 16; size: few; CDR3: CASSLETGAPPYGYTF; DNA: TGTGCCAGCAGCTTAGAGACAGGGGCCCCACCTTATGGCTACACCTTC
J: TRBJ1-2; D: TRBD1; V: TRBV20-1; length: 17; size: few; CDR3: CSARAWTGSPTKSLYTF; DNA: TGCAGTGCTAGAGCATGGACAGGGAGCCCCACGAAGAGTCTGTACACCTTC
J: TRBJ2-1; D: TRBD1; V: TRBV5-5; length: 15; size: -; CDR3: CASSLQDRGILEQFF; DNA: TGTGCCAGCAGCCTGCAGGACAGGGGAATCCTTGAGCAGTTCTTC
J: TRBJ2-3; D: -; V: TRBV7-2; length: 15; size: -; CDR3: CTSSLGPYSTDTQYF; DNA: TGTACCAGCAGCTTAGGCCCATATAGCACAGATACGCAGTATTTT